This T cell receptor beta chain derives from a study of T-cell reconstitution after alpha-beta-depleted transplantation in children. Study conclusions and caveats: High day-60 TCRbeta diversity in some patients came from surviving recipient T cells and thymic progenitors. T cells produced anew were the main source of T-cell counts and diversity one year after transplant. By about two months after transplant, alpha-beta T cells reportedly arose from several hundred graft clones that had expanded.

This clonotype has just a few counts. No antigen is known for it. The TCRbeta library was prepared with unique molecular identifiers. TCRdb re-called the PCR reads with MiXCR, one entry per CDR3 protein. The profile covers hundreds of thousands of distinct CDR3 sequences, with around 12% appearing a single time and around 0.79% taken by the ten largest. The germline V gene encodes CDR1 LNHDA and CDR2 SQIVND (reference sequence). V shed 1 base, J shed 2 bases, and the junction held 5 bases outside the gene matches. This CDR3 is 15 amino acids long. The sample consisted of PBMCs, taken before TCRalphabeta/CD19-depleted stem cell transplant. The J gene is TRBJ2-7, the V gene TRBV19, with 7 bases aligning to TRBD2. The receptor was isolated from a girl aged 2-9 years with congenital amegakaryocytic thrombocytopenia, due to receive a stem cell transplant. The CDR3 spells CASSIAGGSTYEQYF. CDR3 nucleotides: TGTGCCAGTAGTATAGCGGGAGGCTCCACCTACGAGCAGTACTTC. Complete variable domain (other parts from reference TRBV19 and TRBJ2-7): DGGITQSPKYLFRKEGQNVTLSCEQNLNHDAMYWYRQDPGQGLRLIYYSQIVNDFQKGDIAEGYSVSREKKESFPLTVTSAQKNPTAFYLCASSIAGGSTYEQYFGPGTRLTVT.